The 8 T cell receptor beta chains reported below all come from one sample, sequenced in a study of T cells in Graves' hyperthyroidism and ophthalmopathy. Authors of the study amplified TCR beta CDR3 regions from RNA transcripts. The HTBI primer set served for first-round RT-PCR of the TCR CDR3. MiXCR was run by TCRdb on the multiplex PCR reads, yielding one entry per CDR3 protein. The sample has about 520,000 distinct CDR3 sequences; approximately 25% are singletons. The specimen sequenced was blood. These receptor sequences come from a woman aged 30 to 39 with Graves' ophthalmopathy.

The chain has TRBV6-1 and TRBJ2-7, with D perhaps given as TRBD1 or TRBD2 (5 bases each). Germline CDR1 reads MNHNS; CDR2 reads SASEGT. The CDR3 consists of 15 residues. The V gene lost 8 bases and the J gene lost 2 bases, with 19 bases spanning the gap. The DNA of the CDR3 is TGTGCCAGCGGGGACCAGACTCTAAGAACCTACGAGCAGTACTTC. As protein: CASGDQTLRTYEQYF.

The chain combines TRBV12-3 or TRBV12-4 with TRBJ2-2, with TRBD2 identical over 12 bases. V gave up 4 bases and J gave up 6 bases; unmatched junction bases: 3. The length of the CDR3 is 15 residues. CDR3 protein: CASSSTSGSAGELFF. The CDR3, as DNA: TGTGCCAGCAGTTCGACTAGCGGGAGTGCCGGGGAGCTGTTTTTT.

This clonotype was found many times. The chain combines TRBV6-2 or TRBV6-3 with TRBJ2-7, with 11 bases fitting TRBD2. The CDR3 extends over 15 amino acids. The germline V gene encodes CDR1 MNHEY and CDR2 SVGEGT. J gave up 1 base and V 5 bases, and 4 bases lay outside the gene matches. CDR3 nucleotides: TGTGCCAGCAGTCCTAGCGGGGGGAGGTCCTACGAGCAGTACTTC. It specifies CASSPSGGRSYEQYF.

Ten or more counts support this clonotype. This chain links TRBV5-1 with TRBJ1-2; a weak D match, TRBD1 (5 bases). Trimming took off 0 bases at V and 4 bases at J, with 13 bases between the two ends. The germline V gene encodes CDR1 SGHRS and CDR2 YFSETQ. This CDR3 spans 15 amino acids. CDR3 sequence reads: CASSLGGGPFYGYTF. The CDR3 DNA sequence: TGCGCCAGCAGCTTGGGGGGCGGCCCCTTCTATGGCTACACCTTC.

The CDR3 is CASSPGQGGLNIQYF. The CDR3 DNA reads TGTGCCAGCAGTCCCGGACAGGGGGGTTTAAACATTCAGTACTTC. V usage is TRBV12-3 or TRBV12-4 and J usage is TRBJ2-4; TRBD1 aligns across 10 bases. V dropped 5 bases and J dropped 6; count of bases not matched to a gene: 7. This CDR3 has 15 residues.

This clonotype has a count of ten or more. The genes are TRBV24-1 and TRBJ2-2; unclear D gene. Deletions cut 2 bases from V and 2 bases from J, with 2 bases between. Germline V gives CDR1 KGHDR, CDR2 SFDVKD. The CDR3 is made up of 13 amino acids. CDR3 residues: CATSDYNTGELFF. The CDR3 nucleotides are TGTGCCACCAGTGATTACAACACCGGGGAGCTGTTTTTT.

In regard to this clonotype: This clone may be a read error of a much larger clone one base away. The CDR3 DNA reads as TGTGCCATCAGAACAGGGTCCGGGGAGCTGTGTTTT. Its translation: CAIRTGSGELCF. The genes are TRBV10-3 and TRBJ2-2; possible D gene TRBD1, 6 bases. The CDR3 spans 12 residues. Per the germline V gene, CDR1 is ENHRY and CDR2 is SYGVKD.

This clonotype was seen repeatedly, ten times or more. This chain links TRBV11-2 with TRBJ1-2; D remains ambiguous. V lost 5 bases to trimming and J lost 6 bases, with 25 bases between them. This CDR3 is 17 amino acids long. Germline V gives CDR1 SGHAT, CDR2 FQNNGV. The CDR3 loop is CASSLNPGVLGFDGYTF. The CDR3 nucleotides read TGTGCCAGCAGCCTCAACCCCGGGGTGTTGGGTTTCGATGGCTACACCTTC.